The 12 T cell receptor beta chains below were found in one sample sequenced in a study of breast tumors, draining lymph nodes, adjacent tissues. Via MiXCR, TCRdb re-called the multiplex PCR reads, giving one row per CDR3 protein. Altogether fewer than 140,000 distinct CDR3 sequences are present, about 31% being singletons, with the ten largest covering approximately 5%. Samples came from axillary lymph nodes draining the breast cancer. Material for sequencing was axillary lymph node tissue. The receptor source for this set is a female donor with breast cancer. Some clones in this sample may be carry-over from other donors' samples.

This chain uses TRBV10-3 with TRBJ1-5; 8 bases are a match to TRBD1. Germline V gene sequence: CDR1 ENHRY, CDR2 SYGVKD. This CDR3 has 16 residues. Unmatched junction bases numbered 3, after V lost 0 bases and J lost 2 bases. CDR3 DNA sequence: TGTGCCATCAGTGAGTCGGGGACAGGAGGCAATCAGCCCCAGCATTTT. Protein product: CAISESGTGGNQPQHF.

This clonotype was counted at least ten times. The J gene is TRBJ1-2, the V gene TRBV6-5; D possibly corresponds to TRBD1 (6 bases). The CDR3 is 14 amino acids. V was cut by 2 bases and J by 0 bases, with 7 bases left in between. Looked up from germline, CDR1 is MNHEY and CDR2 is SVGAGI. The CDR3: CASSYRDTNYGYTF. The DNA of the CDR3 is TGTGCCAGCAGTTACAGGGACACTAACTATGGCTACACCTTC.

The chain carries TRBV7-6 and TRBJ2-1; D is undetermined. Trimming removed 5 bases from V and 7 bases from J, with 18 bases in between. This CDR3 spans 15 amino acids. CDR1 and CDR2 (germline): SGHVS, FNYEAQ. The CDR3 here is CASSLGDLVLNEQFF. The CDR3 nucleotides read TGTGCCAGCAGCCTTGGGGATCTAGTCCTTAATGAGCAGTTCTTC.

This chain connects TRBV24-1 to TRBJ1-2, with 12 bases fitting TRBD1. J lost 4 bases, V lost 4 bases, and 12 bases had no gene match. This CDR3 has 18 residues. Germline CDR1 reads KGHDR; CDR2 reads SFDVKD. CDR3 coding DNA: TGTGCCACCAGTGAGTTGCGGGCGGGACAGGGGGCTGGCTATGGCTACACCTTC. Its protein product is CATSELRAGQGAGYGYTF.

As to this clonotype: The missing conserved phenylalanine or tryptophan at the end of this CDR3 makes a read error likely. The CDR3 loop is CASGPQSTEAFL. DNA for the CDR3: TGTGCCAGCGGGCCCCAGTCCACTGAAGCTTTCCTT. This rearrangement joins TRBV25-1 to TRBJ1-1; D remains ambiguous. CDR3 length equals 12 residues. V lost 8 bases and J 4 bases, leaving 11 bases between the germline ends. The germline gives CDR1 MGHDK, CDR2 SYGVNS.

V usage is TRBV5-6 and J usage is TRBJ1-3; TRBD1 is a possible D gene (5 bases). Germline lookup yields CDR1 SGHDT and CDR2 YYEEEE. This CDR3 contains 15 residues. V was cut by 1 base and J by 4 bases, with 12 bases left in between. The CDR3 loop reads CASSLWGRRGNTIYF. The CDR3 nucleotides are TGTGCCAGCAGCTTGTGGGGCAGGAGAGGAAACACCATATATTTT. Complete variable domain (other parts from reference TRBV5-6 and TRBJ1-3): DAGVTQSPTHLIKTRGQQVTLRCSPKSGHDTVSWYQQALGQGPQFIFQYYEEEERQRGNFPDRFSGHQFPNYSSELNVNALLLGDSALYLCASSLWGRRGNTIYFGEGSWLTVV.

This clonotype was counted many times. The chain carries TRBV20-1 and TRBJ2-5, with D unclear. The CDR3 contains 13 residues. Per the germline V gene, CDR1 is DFQATT and CDR2 is SNEGSKA (reference sequence). Trimming shortened V by 1 base and J by 5 bases, and 11 bases separated the two germline ends. The CDR3 region is CSARAPGSETQYF. DNA of the CDR3: TGCAGTGCTAGAGCCCCGGGTTCCGAGACCCAGTACTTC.

This clonotype was observed a handful of times. Possible read error: a much larger clone is one base away. No conserved phenylalanine or tryptophan is present at the end of the CDR3, so a read error is the likely explanation. V and J are TRBV30 and TRBJ1-6; D possibly corresponds to TRBD1 (5 bases). This CDR3 has 14 residues. Germline assignment: CDR1 GTSNPN and CDR2 SVGIG (reference sequence). The ends were cut back, 0 bases at V and 8 bases at J, with 11 bases in the middle. The CDR3 is CAWSVLAGYSPLHL. The CDR3 nucleotides are TGTGCCTGGAGTGTACTGGCAGGGTATTCACCCCTCCACCTT.

In this sample, this clonotype turned up many times. V and J are TRBV3-1 and TRBJ2-5, with D uncertain. The CDR3 contains 13 residues. V shed 4 bases and J shed 2 bases, with 8 bases lying between them. The germline CDR1 and CDR2 sequences are LGHDT and YNNKEL (reference sequence). CDR3 sequence reads: CASSRFGQETQYF. The CDR3 DNA sequence: TGTGCCAGCAGCCGCTTCGGACAAGAGACCCAGTACTTC.

This clonotype was seen many times. The chain is built from TRBV6-5 and TRBJ1-3; D gene uncertain. Germline values: CDR1 MNHEY, CDR2 SVGAGI. V lost 5 bases, J lost 4 bases, and 15 bases lay in between. There are 15 residues in the CDR3. The CDR3 is CASSHRSGQGNTIYF. The CDR3 nucleotides are TGTGCCAGCAGTCACCGCTCCGGGCAGGGAAACACCATATATTTT.

This clonotype was picked up many times. The chain uses TRBV19 and TRBJ2-7; 9 bases match TRBD1. The CDR3 has 15 amino acids. Germline loops: CDR1 LNHDA, CDR2 SQIVND (reference sequence). J was trimmed by 4 bases and V by 3 bases; bases with no gene match: 7. CDR3 bases: TGTGCCAGTAGTATCTCCGTACAGGGGGCTTACGAGCAGTACTTC. Its translation: CASSISVQGAYEQYF.

This clonotype came up a few times. A read error is possible here, since a much larger clone lies one base away. The chain couples TRBV6-4 to TRBJ2-2, with unresolved D. Per germline, CDR1 MRHNA and CDR2 SNTAGT. V dropped 10 bases and J dropped 2 bases, with 11 bases sitting between them. CDR3 size: 13 residues. The DNA of the CDR3 is TGTGCCACACTACGCGATAACACCGGGGAGCTGTTTTTT. This translates into CATLRDNTGELFF.